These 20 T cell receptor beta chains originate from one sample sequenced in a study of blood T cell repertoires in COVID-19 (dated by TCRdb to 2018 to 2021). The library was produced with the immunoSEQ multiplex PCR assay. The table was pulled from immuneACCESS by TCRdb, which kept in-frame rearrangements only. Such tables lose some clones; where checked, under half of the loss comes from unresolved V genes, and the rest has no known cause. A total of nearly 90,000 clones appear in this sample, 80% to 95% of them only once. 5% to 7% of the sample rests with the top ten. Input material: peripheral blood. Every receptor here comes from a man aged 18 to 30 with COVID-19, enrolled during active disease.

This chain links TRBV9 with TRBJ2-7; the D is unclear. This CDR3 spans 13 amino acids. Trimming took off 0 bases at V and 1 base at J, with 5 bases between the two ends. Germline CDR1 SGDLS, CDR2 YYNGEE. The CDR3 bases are TGTGCCAGCAGCGTAGGGCAATCCTACGAGCAGTACTTC. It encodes CASSVGQSYEQYF.

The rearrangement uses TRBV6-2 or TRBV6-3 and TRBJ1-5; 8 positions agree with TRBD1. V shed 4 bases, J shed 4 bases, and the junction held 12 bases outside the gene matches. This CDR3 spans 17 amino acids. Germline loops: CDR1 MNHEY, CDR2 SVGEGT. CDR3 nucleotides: TGTGCCAGCAGTTCCTCCCCGGGACAGGACTATAATCAGCCCCAGCATTTT. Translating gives CASSSSPGQDYNQPQHF.

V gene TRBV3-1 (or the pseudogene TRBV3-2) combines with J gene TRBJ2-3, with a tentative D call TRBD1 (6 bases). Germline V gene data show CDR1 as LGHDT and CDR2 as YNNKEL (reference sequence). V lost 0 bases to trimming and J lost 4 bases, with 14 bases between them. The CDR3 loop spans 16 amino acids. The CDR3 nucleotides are TGTGCCAGCAGCCAAGACCAGGGGAGAGACGCAGATACGCAGTATTTT. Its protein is CASSQDQGRDADTQYF.

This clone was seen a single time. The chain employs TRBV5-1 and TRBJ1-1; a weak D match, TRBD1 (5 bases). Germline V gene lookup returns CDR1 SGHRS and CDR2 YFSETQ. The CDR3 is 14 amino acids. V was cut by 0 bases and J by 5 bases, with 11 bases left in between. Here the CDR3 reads CASSLGDYRTEAFF. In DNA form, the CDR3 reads TGCGCCAGCAGCTTGGGGGACTATAGAACTGAAGCTTTCTTT.

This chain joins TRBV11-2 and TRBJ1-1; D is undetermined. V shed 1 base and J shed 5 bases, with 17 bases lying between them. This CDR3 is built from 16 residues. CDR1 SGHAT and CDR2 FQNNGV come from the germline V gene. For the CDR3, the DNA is TGTGCCAGCAGCTTAGCCGCGGGGAGAGGAAGGACTGAAGCTTTCTTT. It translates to CASSLAAGRGRTEAFF.

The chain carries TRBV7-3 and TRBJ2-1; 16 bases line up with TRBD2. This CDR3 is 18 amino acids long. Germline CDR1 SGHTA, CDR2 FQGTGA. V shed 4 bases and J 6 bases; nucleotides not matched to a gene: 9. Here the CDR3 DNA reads TGTGCCAGCAGCTCGACCGGGACTAGCGGGAGGGGGGGCAATGAGCAGTTCTTC. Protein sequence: CASSSTGTSGRGGNEQFF.

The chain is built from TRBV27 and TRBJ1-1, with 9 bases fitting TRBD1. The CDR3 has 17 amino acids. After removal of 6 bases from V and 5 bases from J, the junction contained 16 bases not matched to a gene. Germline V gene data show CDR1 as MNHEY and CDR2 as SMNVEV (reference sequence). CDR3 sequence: CASSPRDRASSRTEAFF. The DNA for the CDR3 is TGTGCCAGCAGCCCCCGGGACAGGGCAAGCTCTCGGACTGAAGCTTTCTTT.

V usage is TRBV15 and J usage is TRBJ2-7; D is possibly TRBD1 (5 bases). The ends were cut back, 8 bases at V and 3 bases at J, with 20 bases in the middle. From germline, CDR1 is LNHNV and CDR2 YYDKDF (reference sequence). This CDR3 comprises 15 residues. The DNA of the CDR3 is TGTGCCACCGCTCGATATAGGGGCCGTAACTACGAGCAGTACTTC. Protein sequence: CATARYRGRNYEQYF.

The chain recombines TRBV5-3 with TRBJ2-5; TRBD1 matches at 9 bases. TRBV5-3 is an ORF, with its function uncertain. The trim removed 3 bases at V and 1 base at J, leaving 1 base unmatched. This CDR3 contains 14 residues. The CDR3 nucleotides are TGTGCCAGAAGCTCGGGACAGGGCCAAGAGACCCAGTACTTC. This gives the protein CARSSGQGQETQYF.

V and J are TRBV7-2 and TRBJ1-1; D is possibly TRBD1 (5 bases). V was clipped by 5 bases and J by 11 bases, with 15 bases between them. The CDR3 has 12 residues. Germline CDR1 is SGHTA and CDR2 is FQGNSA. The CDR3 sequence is CASSLPGGEAFF. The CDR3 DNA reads TGTGCCAGCAGCCTGCCGGGGGGGGAGGCTTTCTTT.

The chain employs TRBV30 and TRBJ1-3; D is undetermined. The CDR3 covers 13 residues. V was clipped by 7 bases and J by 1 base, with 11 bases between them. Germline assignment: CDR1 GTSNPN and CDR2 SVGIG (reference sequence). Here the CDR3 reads CAYTRGSGNTIYF. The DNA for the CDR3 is TGTGCCTACACTAGAGGGTCTGGAAACACCATATATTTT.

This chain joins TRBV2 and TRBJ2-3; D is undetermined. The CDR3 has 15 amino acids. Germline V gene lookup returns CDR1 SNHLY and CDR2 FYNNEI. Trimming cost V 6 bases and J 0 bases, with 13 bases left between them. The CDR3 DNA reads TGTGCCAGCAGCGTCCGTGCGCCTAGCACAGATACGCAGTATTTT. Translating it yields CASSVRAPSTDTQYF.

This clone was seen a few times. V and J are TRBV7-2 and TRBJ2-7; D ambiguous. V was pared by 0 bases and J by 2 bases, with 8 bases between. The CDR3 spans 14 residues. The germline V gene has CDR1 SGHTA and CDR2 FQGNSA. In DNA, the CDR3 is TGTGCCAGCAGCTTAGCGGGCACAGCCTACGAGCAGTACTTC. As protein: CASSLAGTAYEQYF.

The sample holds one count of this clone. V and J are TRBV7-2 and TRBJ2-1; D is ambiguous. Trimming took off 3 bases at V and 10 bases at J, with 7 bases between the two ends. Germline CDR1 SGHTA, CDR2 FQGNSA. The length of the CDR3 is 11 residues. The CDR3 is CASSFLQEQFF. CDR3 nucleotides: TGTGCCAGCAGCTTTTTACAAGAGCAGTTCTTC.

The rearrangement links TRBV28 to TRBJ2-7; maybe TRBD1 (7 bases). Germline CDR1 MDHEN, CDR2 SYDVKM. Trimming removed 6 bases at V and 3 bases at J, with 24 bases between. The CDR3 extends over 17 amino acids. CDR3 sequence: CASSYPRGTVPFYEQYF. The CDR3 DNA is TGTGCCAGCAGCTACCCCCGGGGGACAGTGCCCTTCTACGAGCAGTACTTC.

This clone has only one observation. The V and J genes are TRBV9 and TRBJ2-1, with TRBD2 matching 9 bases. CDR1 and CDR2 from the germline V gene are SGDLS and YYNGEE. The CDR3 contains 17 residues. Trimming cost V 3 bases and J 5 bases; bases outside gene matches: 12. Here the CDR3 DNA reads TGTGCCAGCAGCGGACATAGAAGCGGGAGGAGAGACAATGAGCAGTTCTTC. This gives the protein CASSGHRSGRRDNEQFF.

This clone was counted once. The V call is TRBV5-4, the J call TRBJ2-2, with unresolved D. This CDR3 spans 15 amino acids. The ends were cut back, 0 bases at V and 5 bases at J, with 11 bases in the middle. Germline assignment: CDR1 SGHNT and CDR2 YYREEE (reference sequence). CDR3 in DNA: TGTGCCAGCAGCTTGGACCGAATCGGGACCGGGGAGCTGTTTTTT. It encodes CASSLDRIGTGELFF.

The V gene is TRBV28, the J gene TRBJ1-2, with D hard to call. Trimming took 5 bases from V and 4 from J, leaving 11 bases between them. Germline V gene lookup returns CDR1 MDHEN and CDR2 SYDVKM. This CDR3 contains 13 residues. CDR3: CASSTSGIYGYTF. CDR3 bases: TGTGCCAGCAGTACAAGCGGCATCTATGGCTACACCTTC.

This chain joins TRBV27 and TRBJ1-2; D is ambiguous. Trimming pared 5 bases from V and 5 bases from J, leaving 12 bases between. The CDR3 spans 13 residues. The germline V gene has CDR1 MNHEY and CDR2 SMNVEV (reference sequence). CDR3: CASSPSPGYGYTF. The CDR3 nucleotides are TGTGCCAGCAGTCCGTCCCCGGGGTATGGCTACACCTTC.

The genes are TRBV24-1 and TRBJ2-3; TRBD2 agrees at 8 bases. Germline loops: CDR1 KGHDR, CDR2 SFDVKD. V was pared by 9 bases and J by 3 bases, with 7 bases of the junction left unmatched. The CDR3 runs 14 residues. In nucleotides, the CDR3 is TGTGCCACCGAGAGCGGGAGAGGAACAGATACGCAGTATTTT. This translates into CATESGRGTDTQYF.